Included here is one T cell receptor beta chain sequence, with context. The data originate from a study of regulatory T cells in long-lasting Graves disease. According to the study, TCR beta libraries were built with iRepertoire HTBI primers and CDR3-region Arm-PCR. TCRdb redid the calling of the multiplex PCR reads with MiXCR, one entry per CDR3 protein. The table lists approximately 290,000 distinct CDR3 sequences, roughly 21% of them singletons. From germline, CDR1 is SGHRS and CDR2 YFSETQ. The trim removed 7 bases at V and 5 bases at J, leaving 6 bases unmatched. The length of the CDR3 is 16 residues. Time point in this sample: persistent/refractory GD, antithyroid drugs over 5 years with positive TRAb. TCR sequences were obtained from RNA taken from PBMCs.

The chain has TRBV5-1 and TRBJ2-2; 15 nucleotides agree with TRBD2. The TCR originated in a female donor with Graves disease. The starting material was peripheral blood mononuclear cells (PBMCs), obtained when the disease was refractory, from a patient treated with antithyroid drugs. CDR3 sequence reads: CASHTGTSGRTGELFF. CDR3 sequence (DNA): TGCGCCAGCCATACCGGGACTAGCGGGAGGACCGGGGAGCTGTTTTTT.